One sample yielded the 10 T cell receptor beta chains listed below, sequenced in a study of blood T cell repertoires in COVID-19. TCRdb's table, derived via immunoSEQ multiplex PCR, lists solely in-frame clones and lacks some. The data hold fewer than 350,000 clones, with 85% observed a single time. The sample was PBMCs or T cells enriched from blood (not recorded which). The source is a woman younger than 45 who had been exposed to COVID-19.

The gene calls are TRBV21-1 and TRBJ1-3. TRBV21-1 is a pseudogene. CDR3 length: 16 amino acids. CDR3 loop: CASSKEERRAGNTIYF. As DNA, the CDR3 is TGTGCCAGCAGCAAAGAGGAAAGGAGGGCTGGAAACACCATATATTTT.

The chain links TRBV24-1 to TRBJ2-5; 15 nucleotides agree with TRBD2. J lost 2 bases, V lost 3 bases, and 3 bases had no gene match. This CDR3 region has 17 residues. Germline assignment: CDR1 KGHDR and CDR2 SFDVKD. The CDR3 sequence: CATSDGLAGGQQETQYF. The CDR3 DNA sequence: TGTGCCACCAGTGATGGACTAGCGGGAGGGCAGCAAGAGACCCAGTACTTC.

V gene TRBV6-5 combines with J gene TRBJ1-2; D remains unclear. V was trimmed by 6 bases and J by 8 bases, leaving 16 bases between them. Per germline, CDR1 MNHEY and CDR2 SVGAGI. This CDR3 is built from 13 residues. The chain's CDR3 is CASSRGGREGYTF. For the CDR3, the DNA is TGTGCCAGCAGCCGCGGAGGGCGGGAGGGCTACACCTTC.

This clone appeared a single time. One end of the junction does not line up with germline, which may come from a read error. The chain is built from TRBV7-7 and TRBJ2-7; weak D call: TRBD1 (5 bases). Germline V gene lookup returns CDR1 SSHAT and CDR2 FNYEAQ (reference sequence). CDR3 length: 14 amino acids. CDR3 residues: CASSSQPQGDEQYF. As DNA, the CDR3 is TGTGCTAGCAGCTCCCAACCTCAGGGCGACGAGCAGTACTTC.

The chain combines TRBV4-1 with TRBJ2-7, with 7 bases matching TRBD2. Per the germline V gene, CDR1 is MGHRA and CDR2 is YSYEKL. The CDR3 covers 15 residues. The ends lost 0 bases at V and 3 bases at J; junction bases unmatched: 5. CDR3 nucleotides: TGCGCCAGCAGCCAAGAGACTAGCCGGTACTACGAGCAGTACTTC. Amino acids: CASSQETSRYYEQYF.

The chain combines TRBV4-3 with TRBJ1-1; no definite D call. Germline values: CDR1 LGHNA, CDR2 YSLEER. This CDR3 comprises 19 residues. V was trimmed by 1 base and J by 0 bases, leaving 21 bases between them. The CDR3 spells CASSQVSPHLSAMNTEAFF. CDR3 sequence (DNA): TGCGCCAGCAGCCAAGTTTCCCCTCATCTTAGCGCCATGAACACTGAAGCTTTCTTT.

The V and J genes are TRBV7-3 and TRBJ2-2; 10 bases fit TRBD1. The CDR3 runs to 18 residues. The V gene's germline CDR1 is SGHTA and CDR2 FQGTGA. V trimming: 2 bases; J trimming: 4 bases; junction bases outside the gene matches: 10. The CDR3 DNA reads as TGTGCCAGCAGCTTACGTGGACAGGGGGTCGATACCACCGGGGAGCTGTTTTTT. It encodes CASSLRGQGVDTTGELFF.

The chain carries TRBV24-1 and TRBJ2-5; tentatively, D is TRBD1 (6 bases). The germline V gene has CDR1 KGHDR and CDR2 SFDVKD. The CDR3 runs 14 residues. V lost 2 bases to trimming and J lost 2 bases, with 8 bases between them. The CDR3 is CATSDSQGQETQYF. The CDR3 nucleotides read TGTGCCACCAGTGATTCTCAGGGGCAAGAGACCCAGTACTTC.

Regarding this clone: Other nucleotide sequences in the sample specify the same CDR3. V gene TRBV7-2 combines with J gene TRBJ1-4; D is perhaps TRBD1 (6 bases). The V and J ends lost 5 bases and 6 bases respectively, with 13 bases between them. The V gene's germline CDR1 is SGHTA and CDR2 FQGNSA. The CDR3 has 14 amino acids. As DNA, the CDR3 is TGTGCCAGCAGCCCCGGAACAGGGTATGAAAAACTGTTTTTT. It encodes CASSPGTGYEKLFF.

The V call is TRBV28, the J call TRBJ2-3, with TRBD1 identical over 10 bases. Germline CDR1 is MDHEN and CDR2 is SYDVKM. This CDR3 region has 14 residues. V gave up 6 bases and J gave up 4 bases; unmatched junction bases: 4. The CDR3 nucleotides are TGTGCCAGCAGCCGGGACAGGGGCGCAGATACGCAGTATTTT. It is translated as CASSRDRGADTQYF.